This T cell receptor beta chain was sequenced during a study of blood T cells in healthy people across ages. General study results and limits: The study found TCR beta diversity correlated strongly with naive T cell percentage. Leaving the PBMCs unsorted stopped any conclusive comparison of naive versus antigen-experienced cells.

The CDR3 loop spans 14 amino acids. V lost 0 bases and J lost 5; bases outside the gene matches: 5. Germline V gene lookup returns CDR1 SGDLS and CDR2 YYNGEE. The table lists this clonotype with a few counts. Its matching antigen is unknown. A sample-barcoded 5' primer and a J-beta primer mix were used in a second PCR of about 7 to 12 cycles. A template-switch adaptor containing 12 random nucleotides labeled each cDNA molecule. MiXCR, run by TCRdb on the 5' RACE reads, gives a single entry per CDR3 protein. The sample lists hundreds of thousands of distinct CDR3 sequences; less than 80% were seen once.

V and J are TRBV9 and TRBJ2-7; 7 positions match TRBD1. Sample: blood. The receptor comes from a young man in good health. The CDR3 loop reads CASSVEGAWDEQYF. CDR3 nucleotide sequence: TGTGCCAGCAGCGTAGAGGGGGCTTGGGACGAGCAGTACTTC. The variable domain in full, completed from reference TRBV9 and TRBJ2-7, reads DSGVTQTPKHLITATGQRVTLRCSPRSGDLSVYWYQQSLDQGLQFLIQYYNGEERAKGNILERFSAQQFPDLHSELNLSSLELGDSALYFCASSVEGAWDEQYFGPGTRLTVT.